Below, one T cell receptor (beta chain) is given with its context. Antigen specificity is unknown. It was the approximately 120-subject validation cohort, separate from the roughly 700-subject first cohort, to which the donors belonged. Using immunoSEQ multiplex PCR, the repertoire was profiled, and TCRdb retains in-frame clones only, with some absent. The table has about 150,000 clones, roughly 92% seen once. This sample is part of a study of cytomegalovirus exposure and HLA in healthy donors. General observations from the study: As confirmed in vitro, three CMV-associated chains were specific for CMV antigens. That first-cohort TCR clusters tended to co-occur in the approximately 110 validation repertoires was found in a later analysis. High specificity and sensitivity for cytomegalovirus status were reported for the classifier.

CDR1 and CDR2 (germline): MNHEY, SMNVEV (reference sequence). The V gene end was trimmed by 5 bases and the J gene end by 4 bases; junction bases not matched to a gene: 7. The CDR3 totals 16 residues. The receptor was isolated from a man aged 18 to 29 in good health and CMV-seronegative. V and J are TRBV27 and TRBJ2-2; 10 nucleotides agree with TRBD2. Sequenced material: PBMCs. In DNA form, the CDR3 reads TGTGCCAGCAGTCTACTAGCGGGGAGGAGCACCGGGGAGCTGTTTTTT. Its protein is CASSLLAGRSTGELFF.